A selection of T cell receptor beta chains follows, all from one sample in a study of CD8+CD57+ T cells in acquired aplastic anemia. TCRdb passed the reads through MiXCR, listing each CDR3 protein once. The sample shows about 200,000 distinct CDR3 sequences, roughly 50% of them seen only once. The specimen sequenced was sorted CD4+, CD8+, or CD8+CD57+ T cells (not recorded which) from PBMCs. All receptors derive from a human donor with aplastic anemia. Both conserved end residues are part of each CDR3. A D gene is named only where the DNA matches it firmly. The size field is filled for only some rows; it gives once, few, many or a size class.

D: NA
J: TRBJ1-1
V: TRBV12-5
size: many
CDR3: CASGLAATNTEAFF
DNA: TGTGCTAGTGGTTTGGCTGCAACGAACACTGAAGCTTTCTTT

D: TRBD1
J: TRBJ1-1
V: TRBV7-3
size: NA
CDR3: CASSINRGSTNEAFF
DNA: TGTGCCAGCAGCATAAACAGGGGGTCGACTAATGAAGCTTTCTTT

D: NA
J: TRBJ2-7
V: TRBV6-2/TRBV6-3
size: many
CDR3: CASSYRQGLYYEQYF
DNA: TGTGCCAGCAGTTATCGCCAGGGGCTGTACTACGAGCAGTACTTC

D: NA
J: TRBJ2-3
V: TRBV5-1
size: many
CDR3: CASSPTIGTDTQYF
DNA: TGCGCCAGCAGCCCCACTATTGGCACAGATACGCAGTATTTT

D: NA
J: TRBJ1-3
V: TRBV7-2
size: NA
CDR3: CASSLRIGRGGNTIYF
DNA: TGTGCCAGCAGCTTAAGAATCGGCAGGGGTGGAAACACCATATATTTT

D: TRBD2
J: TRBJ2-3
V: TRBV5-1
size: NA
CDR3: CASSLVGEGADTQYF
DNA: TGCGCCAGCAGCTTGGTCGGGGAGGGCGCAGATACGCAGTATTTT

D: TRBD1
J: TRBJ1-6
V: TRBV5-5
size: NA
CDR3: CASSSYRTGINSPLHF
DNA: TGTGCCAGCAGCTCATATCGGACAGGAATTAATTCACCCCTCCACTTT

D: NA
J: TRBJ1-4
V: TRBV5-6
size: many
CDR3: CASSFRGSEKLFF
DNA: TGTGCCAGCAGCTTTAGAGGGAGTGAAAAACTGTTTTTT

D: NA
J: TRBJ1-5
V: TRBV11-2
size: many
CDR3: CASSLTVYSNQPQHF
DNA: TGTGCCAGCAGCTTAACAGTCTATAGCAATCAGCCCCAGCATTTT

D: TRBD2
J: TRBJ2-7
V: TRBV7-3
size: NA
CDR3: CASSLAPSTSGGPYEQYF
DNA: TGTGCCAGCAGCTTAGCCCCCAGTACTAGCGGGGGGCCCTACGAGCAGTACTTC

D: NA
J: TRBJ2-1
V: TRBV5-1
size: many
CDR3: CASSLGAGRSYNEQFF
DNA: TGCGCCAGCAGCTTGGGGGCGGGGCGGTCCTACAATGAGCAGTTCTTC

D: NA
J: TRBJ1-4
V: TRBV6-1
size: NA
CDR3: CASSENWAEKLFF
DNA: TGTGCCAGCAGTGAGAACTGGGCGGAAAAACTGTTTTTT

D: NA
J: TRBJ2-3
V: TRBV28
size: few
CDR3: CASRAGTSTDTQYF
DNA: TGTGCCAGCAGAGCCGGGACTAGCACAGATACGCAGTATTTT

D: NA
J: TRBJ2-7
V: TRBV12-3/TRBV12-4
size: many
CDR3: CASSLGDSSYEQYF
DNA: TGTGCCAGCAGTTTAGGGGATTCCTCCTACGAGCAGTACTTC

D: TRBD2
J: TRBJ2-3
V: TRBV5-1
size: many
CDR3: CASSTLAGLTDTQYF
DNA: TGCGCCAGCAGCACCCTAGCGGGGCTCACAGATACGCAGTATTTT

D: NA
J: TRBJ1-5
V: TRBV19
size: few
CDR3: CASSGGTNQPQHF
DNA: TGTGCCAGTAGTGGGGGGACGAATCAGCCCCAGCATTTT

D: TRBD1
J: TRBJ1-4
V: TRBV11-2
size: many
CDR3: CASSPGDRYNEKLFF
DNA: TGTGCCAGCAGCCCCGGGGACAGGTATAATGAAAAACTGTTTTTT

D: TRBD1
J: TRBJ2-5
V: TRBV7-9
size: NA
CDR3: CASSFSQGDQPQYF
DNA: TGTGCCAGCAGCTTTTCACAGGGGGATCAGCCCCAGTACTTC

D: NA
J: TRBJ1-3
V: TRBV19
size: many
CDR3: CASRRDGGNTIYF
DNA: TGTGCCAGTAGAAGAGACGGCGGAAACACCATATATTTT